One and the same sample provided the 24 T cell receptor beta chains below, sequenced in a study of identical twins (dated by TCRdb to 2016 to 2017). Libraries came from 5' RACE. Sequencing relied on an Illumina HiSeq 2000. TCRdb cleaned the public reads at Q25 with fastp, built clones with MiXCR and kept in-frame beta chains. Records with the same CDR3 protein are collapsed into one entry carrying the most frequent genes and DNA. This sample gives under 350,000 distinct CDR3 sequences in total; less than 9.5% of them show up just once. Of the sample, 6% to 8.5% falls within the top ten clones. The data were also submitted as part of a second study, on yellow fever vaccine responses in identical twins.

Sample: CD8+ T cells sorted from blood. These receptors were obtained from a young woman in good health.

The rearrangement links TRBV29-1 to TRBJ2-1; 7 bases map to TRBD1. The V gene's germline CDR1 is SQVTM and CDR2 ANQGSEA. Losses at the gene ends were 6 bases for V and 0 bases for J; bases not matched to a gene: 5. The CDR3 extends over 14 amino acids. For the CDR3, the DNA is TGCAGCGTGATAGGGACAGCCTCCTACAATGAGCAGTTCTTC. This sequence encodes CSVIGTASYNEQFF.

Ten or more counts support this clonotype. The CDR3 DNA reads as TGTGCCAGCAGCTCACAAGACAGGGGGAAACAAGAGACCCAGTACTTC. It specifies CASSSQDRGKQETQYF. The chain employs TRBV7-9 and TRBJ2-5, with 9 bases lining up with TRBD1. The CDR3 is 16 residues long. Germline lookup yields CDR1 SEHNR and CDR2 FQNEAQ (reference sequence). With 4 bases clipped from V and 2 bases from J, the junction kept 8 bases outside the gene matches.

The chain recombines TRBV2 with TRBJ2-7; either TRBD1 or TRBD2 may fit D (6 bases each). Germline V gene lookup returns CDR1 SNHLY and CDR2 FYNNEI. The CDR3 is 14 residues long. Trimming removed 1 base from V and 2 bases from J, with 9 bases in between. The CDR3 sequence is CASSEGGATYEQYF. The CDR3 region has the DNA TGTGCCAGCAGTGAAGGGGGGGCCACCTACGAGCAGTACTTC.

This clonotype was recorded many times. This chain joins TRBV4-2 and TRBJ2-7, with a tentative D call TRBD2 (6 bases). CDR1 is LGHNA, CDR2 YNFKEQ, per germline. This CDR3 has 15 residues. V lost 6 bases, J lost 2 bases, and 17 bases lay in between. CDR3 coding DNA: TGTGCCAGCAGTTGGAAGGAGGGCAGGGCCTACGAGCAGTACTTC. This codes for CASSWKEGRAYEQYF.

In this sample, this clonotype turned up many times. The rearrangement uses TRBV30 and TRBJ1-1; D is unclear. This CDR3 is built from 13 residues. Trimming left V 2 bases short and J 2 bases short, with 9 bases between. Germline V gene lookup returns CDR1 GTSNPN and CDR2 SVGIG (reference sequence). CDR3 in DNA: TGTGCCTGGAGTCGAACGGGCAACACTGAAGCTTTCTTT. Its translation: CAWSRTGNTEAFF.

The CDR3 protein is CASFSLGGQDYGYTF. The CDR3 DNA reads TGTGCCAGCTTCTCCCTTGGGGGACAGGACTATGGCTACACCTTC. The chain links TRBV6-6 to TRBJ1-2, with 8 bases identical to TRBD1. The V segment lost 8 bases and the J segment 3 bases; nucleotides outside the gene matches: 11. There are 15 residues in the CDR3. CDR1 MNHNY and CDR2 SVGAGI come from the germline V gene (reference sequence).

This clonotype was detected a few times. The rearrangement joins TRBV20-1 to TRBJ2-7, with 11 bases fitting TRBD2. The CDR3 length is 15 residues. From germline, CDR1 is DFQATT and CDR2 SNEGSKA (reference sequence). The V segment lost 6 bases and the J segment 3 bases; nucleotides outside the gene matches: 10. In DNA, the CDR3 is TGCAGTGCCACACTAGCGGGAGTGATGGGCTACGAGCAGTACTTC. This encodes CSATLAGVMGYEQYF.

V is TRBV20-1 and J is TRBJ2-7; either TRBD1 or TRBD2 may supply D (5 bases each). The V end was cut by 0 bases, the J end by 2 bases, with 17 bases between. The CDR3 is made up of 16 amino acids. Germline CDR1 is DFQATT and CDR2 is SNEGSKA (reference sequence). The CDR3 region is CSARDPTGTFTYEQYF. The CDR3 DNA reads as TGCAGTGCTAGAGATCCCACCGGGACGTTCACCTACGAGCAGTACTTC.

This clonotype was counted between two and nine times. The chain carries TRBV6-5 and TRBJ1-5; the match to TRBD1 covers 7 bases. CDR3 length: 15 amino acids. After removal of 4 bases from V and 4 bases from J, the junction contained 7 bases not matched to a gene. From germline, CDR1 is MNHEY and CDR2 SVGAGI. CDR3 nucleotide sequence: TGTGCCAGCAGTTCCCTGGACAGGCGTAATCAGCCCCAGCATTTT. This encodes CASSSLDRRNQPQHF.

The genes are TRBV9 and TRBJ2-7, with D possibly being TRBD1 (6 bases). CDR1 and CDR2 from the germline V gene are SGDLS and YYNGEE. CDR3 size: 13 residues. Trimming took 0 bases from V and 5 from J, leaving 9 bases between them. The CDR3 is CASSVAWGHEQYF. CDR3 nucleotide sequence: TGTGCCAGCAGCGTAGCCTGGGGGCACGAGCAGTACTTC.

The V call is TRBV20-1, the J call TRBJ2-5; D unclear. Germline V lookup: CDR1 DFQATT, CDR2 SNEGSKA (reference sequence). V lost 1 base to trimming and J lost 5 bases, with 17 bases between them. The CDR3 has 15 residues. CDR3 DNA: TGCAGTGCTAGAGTACACGCACGCCCGGGTGAGACCCAGTACTTC. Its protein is CSARVHARPGETQYF.

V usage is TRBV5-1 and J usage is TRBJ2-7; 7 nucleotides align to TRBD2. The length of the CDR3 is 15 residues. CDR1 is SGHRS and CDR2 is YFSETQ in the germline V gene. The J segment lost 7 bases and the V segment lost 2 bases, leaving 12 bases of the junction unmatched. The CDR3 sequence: CASSLESGDIREQYF. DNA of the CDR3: TGCGCCAGCAGCTTAGAGAGCGGGGATATCAGGGAGCAGTACTTC. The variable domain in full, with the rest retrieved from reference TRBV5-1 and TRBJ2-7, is KAGVTQTPRYLIKTRGQQVTLSCSPISGHRSVSWYQQTPGQGLQFLFEYFSETQRNKGNFPGRFSGRQFSNSRSEMNVSTLELGDSALYLCASSLESGDIREQYFGPGTRLTVT.

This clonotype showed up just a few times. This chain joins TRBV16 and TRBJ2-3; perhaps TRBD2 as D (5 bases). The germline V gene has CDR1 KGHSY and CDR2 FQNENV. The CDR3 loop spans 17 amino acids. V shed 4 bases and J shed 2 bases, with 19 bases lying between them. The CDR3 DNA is TGTGCCAGCAGCCGTCGAGGGCAGACCTCAGTCACAGATACGCAGTATTTT. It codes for CASSRRGQTSVTDTQYF.

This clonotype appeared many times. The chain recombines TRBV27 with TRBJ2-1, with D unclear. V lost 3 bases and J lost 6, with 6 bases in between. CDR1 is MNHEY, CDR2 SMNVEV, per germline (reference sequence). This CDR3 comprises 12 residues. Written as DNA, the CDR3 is TGTGCCAGCAGTTTTAGGGCCAATGAGCAGTTCTTC. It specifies CASSFRANEQFF.

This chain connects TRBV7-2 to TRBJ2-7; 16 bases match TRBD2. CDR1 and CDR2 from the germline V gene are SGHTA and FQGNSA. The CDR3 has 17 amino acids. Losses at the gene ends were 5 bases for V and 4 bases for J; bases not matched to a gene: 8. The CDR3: CASSQGLAGGPLYEQYF. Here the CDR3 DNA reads TGTGCCAGCAGCCAGGGACTAGCGGGGGGGCCATTATACGAGCAGTACTTC.

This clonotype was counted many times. CDR3 sequence: CASSSKGTGGSYGYTF. CDR3 DNA sequence: TGTGCCAGCAGCTCGAAAGGCACAGGGGGCAGCTATGGCTACACCTTC. The chain joins TRBV7-9 to TRBJ1-2; 9 bases are a match to TRBD1. V lost 4 bases, J lost 4 bases, and 10 bases stayed unmatched. From germline, CDR1 is SEHNR and CDR2 FQNEAQ (reference sequence). CDR3 size: 16 residues.

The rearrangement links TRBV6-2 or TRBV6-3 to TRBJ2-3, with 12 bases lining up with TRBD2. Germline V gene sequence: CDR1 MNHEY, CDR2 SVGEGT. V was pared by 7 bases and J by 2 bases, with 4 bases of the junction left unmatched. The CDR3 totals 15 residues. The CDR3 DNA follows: TGTGCCAGCATGAGACTAGCGGGGGACACAGATACGCAGTATTTT. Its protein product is CASMRLAGDTDTQYF.

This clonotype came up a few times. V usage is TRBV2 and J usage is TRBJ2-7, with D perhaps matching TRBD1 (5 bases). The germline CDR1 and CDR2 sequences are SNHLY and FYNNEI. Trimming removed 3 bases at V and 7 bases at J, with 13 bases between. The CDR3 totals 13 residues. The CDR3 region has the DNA TGTGCCAGCAGTGATTGGGCAGGGAAGGAGCAGTACTTC. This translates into CASSDWAGKEQYF.

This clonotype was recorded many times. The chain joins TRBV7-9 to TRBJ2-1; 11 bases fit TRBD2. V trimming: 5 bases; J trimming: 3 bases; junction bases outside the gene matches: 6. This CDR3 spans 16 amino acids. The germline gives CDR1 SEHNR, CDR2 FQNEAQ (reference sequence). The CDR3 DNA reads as TGTGCCAGCAGCCCCCATAGCGGGAGGGACTACAATGAGCAGTTCTTC. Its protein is CASSPHSGRDYNEQFF.

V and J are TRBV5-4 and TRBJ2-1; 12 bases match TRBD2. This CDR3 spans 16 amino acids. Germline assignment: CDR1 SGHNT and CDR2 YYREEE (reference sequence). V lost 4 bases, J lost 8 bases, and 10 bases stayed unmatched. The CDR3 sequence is CASSQMTSGSLYEQFF. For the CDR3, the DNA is TGTGCCAGCAGCCAAATGACTAGCGGGAGTTTATATGAGCAGTTCTTC.

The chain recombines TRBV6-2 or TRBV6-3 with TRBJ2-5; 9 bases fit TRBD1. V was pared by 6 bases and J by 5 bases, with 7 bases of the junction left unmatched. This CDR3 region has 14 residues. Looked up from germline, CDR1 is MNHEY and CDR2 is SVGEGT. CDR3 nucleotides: TGTGCCAGCAGCGGACAGGGGAGGGTTGAGACCCAGTACTTC. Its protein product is CASSGQGRVETQYF.

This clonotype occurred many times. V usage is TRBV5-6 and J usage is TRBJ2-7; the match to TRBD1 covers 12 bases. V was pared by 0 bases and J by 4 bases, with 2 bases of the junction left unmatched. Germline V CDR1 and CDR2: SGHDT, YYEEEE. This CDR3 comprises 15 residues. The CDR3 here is CASSLVGQGAYEQYF. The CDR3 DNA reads TGTGCCAGCAGCTTGGTGGGACAGGGGGCTTACGAGCAGTACTTC.

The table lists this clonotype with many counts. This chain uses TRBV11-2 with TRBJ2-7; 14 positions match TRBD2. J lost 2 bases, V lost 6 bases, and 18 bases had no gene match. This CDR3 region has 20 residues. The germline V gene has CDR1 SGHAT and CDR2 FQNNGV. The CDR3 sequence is CASSNPGPGLAGALTYEQYF. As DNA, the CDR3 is TGTGCCAGCAGTAACCCGGGGCCGGGACTAGCGGGAGCGTTGACCTACGAGCAGTACTTC.

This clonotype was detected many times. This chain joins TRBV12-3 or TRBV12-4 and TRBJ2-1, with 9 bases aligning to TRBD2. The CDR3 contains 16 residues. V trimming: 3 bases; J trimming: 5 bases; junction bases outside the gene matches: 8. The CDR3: CASSFGLTSGDNEQFF. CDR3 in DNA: TGTGCCAGCAGTTTCGGCCTGACTAGCGGAGACAATGAGCAGTTCTTC.